Described below is a single TCR beta chain sequence and its context. Its antigen remains unknown. The data were taken from a study of vaccination effects on CD4 cells after COVID-19. Clones were read by immunoSEQ multiplex PCR, and TCRdb kept only the in-frame ones, dropping some. The table shows about 28,000 clones, with around 67% occurring only once. Expansion of antigen-specific CD4+ T cells with viral peptide pools was carried out by the ViraFEST assay before sequencing. Culture proceeded for nine to ten days, and CD4+ T cells were then isolated. Each participant received a vaccine that was either BNT162b2 or mRNA-1273, given as two doses. The sequence came from a human donor who received a COVID-19 vaccine. The sequences come from CD4+ T cells from PBMCs cultured with HCoV-NL63 spike peptides, collected after COVID-19 vaccination.

CDR3 sequence: CASSEQGGTEAFF. The CDR3, as DNA: TGTGCCAGCAGTGAACAGGGCGGCACTGAAGCTTTCTTT. This chain uses TRBV2 with TRBJ1-1, with a weak D call TRBD1 (5 bases). The CDR3 totals 13 residues. Trimming shortened V by 2 bases and J by 4 bases, and 8 bases separated the two germline ends. The germline V gene encodes CDR1 SNHLY and CDR2 FYNNEI.